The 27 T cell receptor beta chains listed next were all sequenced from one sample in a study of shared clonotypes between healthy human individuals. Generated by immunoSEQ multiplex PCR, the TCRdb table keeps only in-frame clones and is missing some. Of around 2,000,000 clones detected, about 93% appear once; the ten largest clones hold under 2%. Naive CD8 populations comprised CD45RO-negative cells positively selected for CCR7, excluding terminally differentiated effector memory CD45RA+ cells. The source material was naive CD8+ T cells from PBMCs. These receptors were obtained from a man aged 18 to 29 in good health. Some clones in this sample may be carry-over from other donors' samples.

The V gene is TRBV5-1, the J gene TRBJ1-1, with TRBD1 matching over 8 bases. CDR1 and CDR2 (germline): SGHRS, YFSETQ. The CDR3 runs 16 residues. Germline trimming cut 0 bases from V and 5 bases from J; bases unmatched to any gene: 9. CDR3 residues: CASSLEGAGGGTEAFF. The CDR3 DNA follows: TGCGCCAGCAGCTTGGAAGGTGCAGGGGGCGGGACTGAAGCTTTCTTT.

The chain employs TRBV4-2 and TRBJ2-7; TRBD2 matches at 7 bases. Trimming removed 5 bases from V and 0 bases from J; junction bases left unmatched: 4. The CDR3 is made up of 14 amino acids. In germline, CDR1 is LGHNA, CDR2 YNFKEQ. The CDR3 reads CASSYGTNSYEQYF. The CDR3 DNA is TGTGCCAGCAGCTACGGGACTAACTCCTACGAGCAGTACTTC.

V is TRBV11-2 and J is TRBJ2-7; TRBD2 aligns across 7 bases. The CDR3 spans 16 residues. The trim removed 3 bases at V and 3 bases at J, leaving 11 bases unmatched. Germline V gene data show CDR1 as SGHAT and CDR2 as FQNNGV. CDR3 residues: CASSFGLDRPYYEQYF. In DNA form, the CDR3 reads TGTGCCAGCAGCTTTGGACTAGACCGGCCCTACTACGAGCAGTACTTC.

For the CDR3, the DNA is TGTGCCAGTCGAATAGCGGGAGGGGGCAATGAGCAGTTCTTC. The encoded protein is CASRIAGGGNEQFF. The V call is TRBV19, the J call TRBJ2-1, with 11 bases lining up with TRBD2. CDR3 length equals 14 residues. The germline V gene encodes CDR1 LNHDA and CDR2 SQIVND (reference sequence). V shed 8 bases and J 6 bases; nucleotides not matched to a gene: 6.

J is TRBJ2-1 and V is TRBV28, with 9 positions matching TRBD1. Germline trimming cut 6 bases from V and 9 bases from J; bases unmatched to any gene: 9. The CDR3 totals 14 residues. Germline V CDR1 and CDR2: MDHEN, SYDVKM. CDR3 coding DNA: TGTGCCAGCAGAGGGTCGGGACAGGGTAGTGAGCAGTTCTTC. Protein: CASRGSGQGSEQFF.

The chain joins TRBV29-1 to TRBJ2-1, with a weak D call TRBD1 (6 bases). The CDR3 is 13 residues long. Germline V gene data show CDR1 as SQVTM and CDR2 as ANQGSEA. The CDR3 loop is CTAWGQAYNEQFF. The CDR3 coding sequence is TGCACCGCTTGGGGGCAAGCTTACAATGAGCAGTTCTTC.

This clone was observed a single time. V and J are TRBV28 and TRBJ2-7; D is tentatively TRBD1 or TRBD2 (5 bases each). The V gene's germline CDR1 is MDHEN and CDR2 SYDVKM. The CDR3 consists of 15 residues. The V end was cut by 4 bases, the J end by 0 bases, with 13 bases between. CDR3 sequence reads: CASSYGEGYSYEQYF. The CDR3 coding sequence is TGTGCCAGCAGTTACGGCGAGGGGTACTCCTACGAGCAGTACTTC.

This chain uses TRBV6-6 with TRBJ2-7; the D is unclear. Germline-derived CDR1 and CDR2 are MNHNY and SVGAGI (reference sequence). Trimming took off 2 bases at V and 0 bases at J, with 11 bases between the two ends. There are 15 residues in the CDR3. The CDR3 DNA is TGTGCCAGCAGTTACGGGGATCCCAGCTCCTACGAGCAGTACTTC. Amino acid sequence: CASSYGDPSSYEQYF.

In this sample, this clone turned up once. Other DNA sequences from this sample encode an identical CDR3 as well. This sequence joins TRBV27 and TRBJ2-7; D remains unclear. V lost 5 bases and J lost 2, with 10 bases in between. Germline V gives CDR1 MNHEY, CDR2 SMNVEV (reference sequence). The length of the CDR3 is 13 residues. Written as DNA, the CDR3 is TGTGCCAGCAGTCTTCGAGGAACCTACGAGCAGTACTTC. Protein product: CASSLRGTYEQYF.

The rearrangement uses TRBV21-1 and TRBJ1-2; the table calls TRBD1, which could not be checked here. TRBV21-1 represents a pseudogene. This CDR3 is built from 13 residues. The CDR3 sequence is CASSKDKGPGYTF. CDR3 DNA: TGTGCCAGCAGCAAAGACAAGGGGCCCGGCTACACCTTC.

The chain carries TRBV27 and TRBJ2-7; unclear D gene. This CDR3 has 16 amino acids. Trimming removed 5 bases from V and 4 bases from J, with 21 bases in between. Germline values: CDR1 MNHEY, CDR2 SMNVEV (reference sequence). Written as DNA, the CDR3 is TGTGCCAGCAGTCCAAAGACGGGTCCCTGGTTATACGAGCAGTACTTC. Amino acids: CASSPKTGPWLYEQYF.

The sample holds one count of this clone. The CDR3 is CASTASGIYEQYF. CDR3 nucleotides: TGTGCCAGCACCGCATCTGGAATTTACGAGCAGTACTTC. The gene calls are TRBV7-8 and TRBJ2-7; D ambiguous. V was shortened by 7 bases and J by 4 bases, with 14 bases between the two germline ends. From germline, CDR1 is SGHVS and CDR2 FQNEAQ. This CDR3 has 13 amino acids.

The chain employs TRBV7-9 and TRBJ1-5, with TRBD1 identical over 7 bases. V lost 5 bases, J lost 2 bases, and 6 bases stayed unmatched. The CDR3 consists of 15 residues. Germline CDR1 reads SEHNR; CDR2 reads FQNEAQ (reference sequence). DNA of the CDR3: TGTGCCAGCAGCCACGCGGGGACAGGCAATCAGCCCCAGCATTTT. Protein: CASSHAGTGNQPQHF.

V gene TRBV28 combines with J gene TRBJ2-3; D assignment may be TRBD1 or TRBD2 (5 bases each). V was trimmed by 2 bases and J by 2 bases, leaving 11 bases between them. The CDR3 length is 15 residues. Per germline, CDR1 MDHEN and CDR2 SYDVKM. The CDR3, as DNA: TGTGCCAGCAGTTTAGCCGGGACCTACACAGATACGCAGTATTTT. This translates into CASSLAGTYTDTQYF.

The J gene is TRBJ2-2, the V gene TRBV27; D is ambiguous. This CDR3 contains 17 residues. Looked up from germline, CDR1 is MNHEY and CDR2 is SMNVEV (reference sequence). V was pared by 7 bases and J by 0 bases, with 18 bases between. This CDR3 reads CASTPYNNFANTGELFF. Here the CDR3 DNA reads TGTGCCAGCACCCCATACAACAATTTCGCGAACACCGGGGAGCTGTTTTTT.

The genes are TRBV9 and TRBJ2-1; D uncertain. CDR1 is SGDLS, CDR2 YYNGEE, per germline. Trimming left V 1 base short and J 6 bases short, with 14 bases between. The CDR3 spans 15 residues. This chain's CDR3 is CASSVSGNRINEQFF. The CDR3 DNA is TGTGCCAGCAGCGTATCTGGAAATCGGATCAATGAGCAGTTCTTC.

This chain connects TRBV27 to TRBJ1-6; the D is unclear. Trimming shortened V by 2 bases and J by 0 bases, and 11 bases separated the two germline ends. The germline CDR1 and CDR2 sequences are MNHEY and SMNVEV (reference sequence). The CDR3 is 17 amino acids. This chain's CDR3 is CASSLQAPSSYNSPLHF. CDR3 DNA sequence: TGTGCCAGCAGTTTACAGGCCCCCAGCTCCTATAATTCACCCCTCCACTTT.

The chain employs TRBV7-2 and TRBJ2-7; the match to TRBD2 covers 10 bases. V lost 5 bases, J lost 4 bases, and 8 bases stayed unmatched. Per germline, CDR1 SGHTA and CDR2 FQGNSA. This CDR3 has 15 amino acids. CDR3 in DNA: TGTGCCAGCAGCGACGGGACTAGCGCCGAGTACGAGCAGTACTTC. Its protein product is CASSDGTSAEYEQYF.

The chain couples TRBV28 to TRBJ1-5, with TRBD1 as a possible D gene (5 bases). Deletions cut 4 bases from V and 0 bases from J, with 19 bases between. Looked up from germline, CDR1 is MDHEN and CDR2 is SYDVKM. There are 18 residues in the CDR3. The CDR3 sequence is CASSSTPGTEYSNQPQHF. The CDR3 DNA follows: TGTGCCAGCAGTTCGACGCCCGGGACCGAATATAGCAATCAGCCCCAGCATTTT.

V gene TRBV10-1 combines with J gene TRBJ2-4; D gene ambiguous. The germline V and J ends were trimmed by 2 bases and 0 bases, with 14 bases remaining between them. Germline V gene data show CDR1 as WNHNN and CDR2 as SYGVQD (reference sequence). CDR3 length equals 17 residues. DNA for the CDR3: TGCGCCAGCAGTGAGAGGACGTTTCCCCTAGCCAAAAACATTCAGTACTTC. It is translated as CASSERTFPLAKNIQYF.

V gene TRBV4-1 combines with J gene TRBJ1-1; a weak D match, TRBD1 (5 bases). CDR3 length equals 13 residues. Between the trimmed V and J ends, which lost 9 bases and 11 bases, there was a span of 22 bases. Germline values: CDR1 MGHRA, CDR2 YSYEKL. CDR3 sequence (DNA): TGCGCCAGTCGGCCAGGGAGGGTCTTGTTGGCTTTCTTT. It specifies CASRPGRVLLAFF.

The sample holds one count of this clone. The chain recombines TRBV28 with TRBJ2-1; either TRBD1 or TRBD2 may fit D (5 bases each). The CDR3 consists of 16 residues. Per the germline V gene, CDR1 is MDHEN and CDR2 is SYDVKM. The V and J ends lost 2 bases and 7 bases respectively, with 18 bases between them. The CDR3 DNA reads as TGTGCCAGCAGTTTAGGGTGGTACCTAGAGGGGAATGAGCAGTTCTTC. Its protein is CASSLGWYLEGNEQFF.

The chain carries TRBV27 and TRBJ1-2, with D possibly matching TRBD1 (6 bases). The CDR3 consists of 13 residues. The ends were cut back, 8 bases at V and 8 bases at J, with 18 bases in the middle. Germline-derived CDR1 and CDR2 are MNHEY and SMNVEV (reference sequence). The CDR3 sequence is CASRPGGAVGYTF. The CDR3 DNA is TGTGCCAGCCGCCCCGGGGGCGCGGTGGGCTACACCTTC.

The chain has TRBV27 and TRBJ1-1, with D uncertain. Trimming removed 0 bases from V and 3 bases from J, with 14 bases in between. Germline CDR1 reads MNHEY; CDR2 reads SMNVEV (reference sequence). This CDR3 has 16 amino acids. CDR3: CASSLSWLGSHTEAFF. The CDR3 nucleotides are TGTGCCAGCAGTTTATCGTGGTTAGGGAGCCACACTGAAGCTTTCTTT.

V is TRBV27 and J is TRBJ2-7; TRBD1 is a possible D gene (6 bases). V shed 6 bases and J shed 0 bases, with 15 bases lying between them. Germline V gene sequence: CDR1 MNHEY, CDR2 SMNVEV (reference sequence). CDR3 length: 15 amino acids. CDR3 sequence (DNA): TGTGCCAGCAGCCCAATCGGACAGCACTCCTACGAGCAGTACTTC. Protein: CASSPIGQHSYEQYF.

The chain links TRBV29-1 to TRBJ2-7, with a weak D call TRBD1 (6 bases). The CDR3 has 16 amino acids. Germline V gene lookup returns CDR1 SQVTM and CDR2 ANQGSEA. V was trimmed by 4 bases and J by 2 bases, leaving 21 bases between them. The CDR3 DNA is TGCAGCGTTGTACCCCTTAGAGGACAGAACCCCTACGAGCAGTACTTC. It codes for CSVVPLRGQNPYEQYF.

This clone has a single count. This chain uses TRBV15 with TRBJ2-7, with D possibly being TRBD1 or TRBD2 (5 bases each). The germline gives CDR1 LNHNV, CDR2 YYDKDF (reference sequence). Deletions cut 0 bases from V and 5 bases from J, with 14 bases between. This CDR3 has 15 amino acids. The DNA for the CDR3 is TGTGCCACCAGCAGAGAAAAATGGGGACCCCACGAGCAGTACTTC. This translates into CATSREKWGPHEQYF.